This TCR beta chain was recovered during a study of CD8 T cells in Susac syndrome (dated by TCRdb to between 2018 and 2021). Regarding the complete study: Whether CD8+ T cell activation and differentiation in Susac syndrome was antigen driven was tested using repertoire sequencing. The paper's findings and limits, for the study overall: The study acknowledged that relatively few individuals were included in the TCR sequencing and HLA analysis.

The CDR3, cysteine through phenylalanine, is 12 amino acids long. Here the CDR3 DNA is all that survives: 36 bases in frame from base 1. CDR1 and CDR2, looked up from the germline V gene (reference sequence), are MNHNY and SVGAGI. V sheds 5 bases and J sheds 2 bases, leaving 7 bases between their ends. As for this clonotype: No antigen is known for it. No much larger clonotype is one base removed from it; base qualities were not supplied.

Peripheral blood CD8+ and CD4+ T cells from healthy donors, Susac syndrome patients and multiple sclerosis patients were profiled by high-throughput TCR beta sequencing. Healthy donors were included as age- and sex-matched controls. Bulk CD8+ and CD4+ T cells were purified magnetically by negative isolation, whereas CD8+ TEMRA cells were enriched by FACS. Blood was collected in EDTA tubes and processed within 24 hours, with PBMCs isolated through density gradient centrifugation. PBMCs destined for TCR sequencing were cryopreserved in liquid nitrogen and later thawed in a 37 °C water bath. The sorted or isolated CD4+, CD8+ and CD8+ TEMRA cells had a purity of 90% or higher. RNA was extracted using the RNeasy kit, and roughly 0.45 to 1 ug of the RNA was reverse transcribed with random hexamers. TCR beta CDR3 regions were amplified with the immunoSEQ multiplex PCR assay covering 54 Vbeta and 13 Jbeta segments. PCR amplification bias was corrected by using a synthetic template baseline for primer optimization and computational correction. The published analysis was carried out like this. Reads were annotated to V, D and J genes according to IMGT and were analyzed with immunoSEQ Analyzer, with only productive sequences retained. To calculate clonality, Shannon entropy was normalized by log2 of the number of productive unique sequences and then subtracted from one. Public and private clones were assessed among the 100 most prevalent clones of each patient and control. Clones were defined as Susac-specific if absent from the healthy and MS cohorts, from over a thousand published viral clones and from other ImmuneACCESS disease sequences. TCRdb applied fastp at Q25 and MiXCR to the public reads, then kept only in-frame beta chains. Here each entry gathers all rows of one CDR3 protein and keeps the most common genes and DNA. In this record, the V and J calls reflect TCRdb's handling and not the investigators' own analysis. The table for this sample lists more than 95,000 distinct CDR3 sequences; about 95% of them were counted only once. The biggest ten clones account for roughly 0.087% of the sample.

The sequencing sample was made of CD4+ T cells from PBMCs. Here the chain combines TRBV6-6 and TRBJ2-7, with no confident D gene call. This TCR was sampled from a human donor in good health. The CDR3 reads as follows: CASSTPAYEQYF. The DNA is as follows: TGTGCCAGCAGTACGCCAGCCTACGAGCAGTACTTC.